The T cell receptor beta chain under discussion was sequenced for a study of CD8 T cells in Susac syndrome. This CDR3 has 16 amino acids. Trimming cost V 5 bases and J 6 bases; bases outside gene matches: 15. The germline CDR1 and CDR2 sequences are SGHVS and FQNEAQ. CD8+ and CD4+ T cells from blood underwent TCR beta sequencing. Random hexamers were used to reverse transcribe an amount of roughly 0.5 to 1 ug RNA. Coverage of TCR beta CDR3 amplification by immunoSEQ multiplex PCR extended to 54 Vbeta and 13 Jbeta. One entry per CDR3 protein results from TCRdb running MiXCR on the immunoSEQ multiplex PCR reads. The sample holds around 200,000 distinct CDR3 sequences; 85% to 95% are singletons and the top ten take approximately 0.1%.

Sample: CD4+ T cells from PBMCs. This receptor was identified in a human donor in good health. The gene calls are TRBV7-8 and TRBJ1-2; 7 positions agree with TRBD1. CDR3 nucleotide sequence: TGTGCCAGCAGCGCACAGCCGACAGGGAAGCGTAATGGCTACACCTTC. Translated: CASSAQPTGKRNGYTF. Full variable domain (rest looked up from reference TRBV7-8 and TRBJ1-2): GAGVSQSPRYKVAKRGQDVALRCDPISGHVSLFWYQQALGQGPEFLTYFQNEAQLDKSGLPSDRFFAERPEGSVSTLKIQRTQQEDSAVYLCASSAQPTGKRNGYTFGSGTRLTVV.